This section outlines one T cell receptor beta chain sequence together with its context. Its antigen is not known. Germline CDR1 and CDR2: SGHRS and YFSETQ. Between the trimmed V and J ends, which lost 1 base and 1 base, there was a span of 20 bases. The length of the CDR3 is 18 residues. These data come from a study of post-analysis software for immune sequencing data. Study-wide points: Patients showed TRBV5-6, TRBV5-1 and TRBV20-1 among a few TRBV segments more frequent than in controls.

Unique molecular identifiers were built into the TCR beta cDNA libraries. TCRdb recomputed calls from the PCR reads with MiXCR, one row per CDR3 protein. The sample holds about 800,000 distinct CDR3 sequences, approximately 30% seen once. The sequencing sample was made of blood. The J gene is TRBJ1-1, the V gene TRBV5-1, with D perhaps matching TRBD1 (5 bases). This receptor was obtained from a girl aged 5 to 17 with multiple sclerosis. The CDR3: CASSLLSGRSPPNTEAFF. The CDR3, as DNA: TGCGCCAGCAGCTTGTTGTCGGGACGGAGTCCCCCGAACACTGAAGCTTTCTTT. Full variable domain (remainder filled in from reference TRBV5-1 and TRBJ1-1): KAGVTQTPRYLIKTRGQQVTLSCSPISGHRSVSWYQQTPGQGLQFLFEYFSETQRNKGNFPGRFSGRQFSNSRSEMNVSTLELGDSALYLCASSLLSGRSPPNTEAFFGQGTRLTVV.